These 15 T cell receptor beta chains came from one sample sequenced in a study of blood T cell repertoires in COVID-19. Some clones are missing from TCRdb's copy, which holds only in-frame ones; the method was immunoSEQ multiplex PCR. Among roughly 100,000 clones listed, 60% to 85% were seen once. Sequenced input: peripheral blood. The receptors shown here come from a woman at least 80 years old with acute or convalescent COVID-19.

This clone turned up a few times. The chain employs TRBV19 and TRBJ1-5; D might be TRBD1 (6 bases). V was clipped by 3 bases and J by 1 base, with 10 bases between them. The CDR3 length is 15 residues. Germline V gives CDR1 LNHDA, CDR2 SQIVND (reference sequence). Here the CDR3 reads CASSIIQGSNQPQHF. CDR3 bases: TGTGCCAGTAGTATTATACAGGGAAGCAATCAGCCCCAGCATTTT.

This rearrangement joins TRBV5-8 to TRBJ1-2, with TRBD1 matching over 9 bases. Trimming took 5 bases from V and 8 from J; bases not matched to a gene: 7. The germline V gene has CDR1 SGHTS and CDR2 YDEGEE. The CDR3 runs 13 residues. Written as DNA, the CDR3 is TGTGCCAGCAGACTGGGACAGGGTGACGGCTACACCTTC. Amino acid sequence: CASRLGQGDGYTF.

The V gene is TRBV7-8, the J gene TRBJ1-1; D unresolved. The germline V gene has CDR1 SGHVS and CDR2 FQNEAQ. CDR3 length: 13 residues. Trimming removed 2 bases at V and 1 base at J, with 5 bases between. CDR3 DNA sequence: TGTGCCAGCAGCTTAAATAGGAACACTGAAGCTTTCTTT. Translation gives CASSLNRNTEAFF.

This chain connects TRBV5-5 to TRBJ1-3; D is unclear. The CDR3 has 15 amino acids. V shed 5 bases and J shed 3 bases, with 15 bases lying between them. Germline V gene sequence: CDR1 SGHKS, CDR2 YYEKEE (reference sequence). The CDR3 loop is CASSINLVFGNTIYF. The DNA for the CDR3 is TGTGCCAGCAGTATTAATTTAGTGTTTGGAAACACCATATATTTT.

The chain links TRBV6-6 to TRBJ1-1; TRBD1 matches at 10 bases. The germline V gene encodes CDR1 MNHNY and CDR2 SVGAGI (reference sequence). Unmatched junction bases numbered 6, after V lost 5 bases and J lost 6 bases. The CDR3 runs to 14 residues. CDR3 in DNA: TGTGCCAGCAGTCTCACGGGACAGGGGTCTGAAGCTTTCTTT. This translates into CASSLTGQGSEAFF.

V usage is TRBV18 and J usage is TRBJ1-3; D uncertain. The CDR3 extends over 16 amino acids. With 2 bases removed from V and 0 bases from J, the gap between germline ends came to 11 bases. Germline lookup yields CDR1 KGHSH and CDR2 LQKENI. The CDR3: CASSPGRLHSGNTIYF. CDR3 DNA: TGTGCCAGCTCACCAGGTCGACTCCACTCTGGAAACACCATATATTTT.

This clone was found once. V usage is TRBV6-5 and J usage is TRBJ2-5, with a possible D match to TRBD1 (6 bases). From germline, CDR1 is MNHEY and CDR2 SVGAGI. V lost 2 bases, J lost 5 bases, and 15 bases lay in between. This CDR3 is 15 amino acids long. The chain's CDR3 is CASSYRQAGLETQYF. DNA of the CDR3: TGTGCCAGCAGTTACCGACAGGCGGGTTTGGAGACCCAGTACTTC.

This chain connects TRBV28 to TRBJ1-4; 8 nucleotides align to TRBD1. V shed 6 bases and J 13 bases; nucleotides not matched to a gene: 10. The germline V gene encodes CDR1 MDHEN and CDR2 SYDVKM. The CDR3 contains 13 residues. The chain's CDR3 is CASSPGQGLGLFF. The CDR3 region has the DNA TGTGCCAGCAGCCCCGGACAGGGCTTGGGACTGTTTTTT.

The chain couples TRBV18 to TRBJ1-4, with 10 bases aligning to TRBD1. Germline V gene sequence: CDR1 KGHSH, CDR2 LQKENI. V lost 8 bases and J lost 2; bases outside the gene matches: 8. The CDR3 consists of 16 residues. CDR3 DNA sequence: TGTGCCAGCACCAGACAGGGGGCCGCGACTAATGAAAAACTGTTTTTT. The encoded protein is CASTRQGAATNEKLFF.

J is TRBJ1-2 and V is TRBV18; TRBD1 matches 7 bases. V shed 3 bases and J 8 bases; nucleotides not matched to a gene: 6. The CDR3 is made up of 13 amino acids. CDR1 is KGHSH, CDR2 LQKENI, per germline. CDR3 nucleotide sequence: TGTGCCAGCTCACCCCAAGACAGGGAGGGCTACACCTTC. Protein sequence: CASSPQDREGYTF.

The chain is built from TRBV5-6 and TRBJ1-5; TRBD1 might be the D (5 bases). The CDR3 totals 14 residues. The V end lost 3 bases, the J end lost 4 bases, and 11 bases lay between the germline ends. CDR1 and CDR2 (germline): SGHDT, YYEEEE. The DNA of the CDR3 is TGTGCCAGCAGCTCTTTGGCAGGGAATCAGCCCCAGCATTTT. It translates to CASSSLAGNQPQHF.

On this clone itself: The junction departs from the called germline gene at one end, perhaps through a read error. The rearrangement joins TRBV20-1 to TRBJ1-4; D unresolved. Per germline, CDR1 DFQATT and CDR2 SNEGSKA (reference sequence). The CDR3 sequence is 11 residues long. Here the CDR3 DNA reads TGCAGTGCACCGTGGCAGGACTTCGGCCTTTTT. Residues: CSAPWQDFGLF.

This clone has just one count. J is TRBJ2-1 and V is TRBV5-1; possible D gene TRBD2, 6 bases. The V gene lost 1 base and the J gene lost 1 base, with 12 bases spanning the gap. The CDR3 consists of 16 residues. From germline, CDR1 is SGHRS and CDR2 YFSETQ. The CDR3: CASSLRDSFSYNEQFF. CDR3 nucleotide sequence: TGCGCCAGCAGCTTGCGGGACTCCTTTTCCTACAATGAGCAGTTCTTC.

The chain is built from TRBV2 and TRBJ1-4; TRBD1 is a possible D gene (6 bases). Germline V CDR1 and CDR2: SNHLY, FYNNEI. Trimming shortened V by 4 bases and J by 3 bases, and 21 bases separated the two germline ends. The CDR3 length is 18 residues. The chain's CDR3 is CASSGDTRGPGANEKLFF. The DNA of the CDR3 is TGTGCCAGCAGTGGGGACACTAGGGGCCCCGGAGCTAATGAAAAACTGTTTTTT.

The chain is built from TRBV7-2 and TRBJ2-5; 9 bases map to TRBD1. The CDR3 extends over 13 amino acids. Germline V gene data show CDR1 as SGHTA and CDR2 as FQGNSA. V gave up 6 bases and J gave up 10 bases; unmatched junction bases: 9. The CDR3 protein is CASSLGQGYNQYF. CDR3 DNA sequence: TGTGCCAGCAGTCTAGGACAGGGGTATAACCAGTACTTC. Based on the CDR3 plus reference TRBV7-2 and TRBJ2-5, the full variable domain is GAGVSQSPSNKVTEKGKDVELRCDPISGHTALYWYRQSLGQGLEFLIYFQGNSAPDKSGLPSDRFSAERTGGSVSTLTIQRTQQEDSAVYLCASSLGQGYNQYFGPGTRLLVL.